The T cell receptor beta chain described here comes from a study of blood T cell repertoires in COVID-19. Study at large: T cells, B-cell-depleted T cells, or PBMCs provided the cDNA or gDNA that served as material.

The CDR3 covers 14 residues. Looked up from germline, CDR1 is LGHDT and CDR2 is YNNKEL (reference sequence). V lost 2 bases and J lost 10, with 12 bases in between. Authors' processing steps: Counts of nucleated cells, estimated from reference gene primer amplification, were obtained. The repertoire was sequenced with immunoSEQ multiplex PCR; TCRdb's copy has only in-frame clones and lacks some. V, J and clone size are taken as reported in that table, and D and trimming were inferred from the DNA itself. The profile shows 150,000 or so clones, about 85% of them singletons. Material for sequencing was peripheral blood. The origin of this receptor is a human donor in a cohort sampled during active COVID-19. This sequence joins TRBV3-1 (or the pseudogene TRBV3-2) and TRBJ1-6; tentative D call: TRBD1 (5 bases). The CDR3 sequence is CASSQLEGNSPLHF. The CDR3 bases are TGTGCCAGCAGCCAATTGGAGGGGAACTCACCCCTCCACTTT.